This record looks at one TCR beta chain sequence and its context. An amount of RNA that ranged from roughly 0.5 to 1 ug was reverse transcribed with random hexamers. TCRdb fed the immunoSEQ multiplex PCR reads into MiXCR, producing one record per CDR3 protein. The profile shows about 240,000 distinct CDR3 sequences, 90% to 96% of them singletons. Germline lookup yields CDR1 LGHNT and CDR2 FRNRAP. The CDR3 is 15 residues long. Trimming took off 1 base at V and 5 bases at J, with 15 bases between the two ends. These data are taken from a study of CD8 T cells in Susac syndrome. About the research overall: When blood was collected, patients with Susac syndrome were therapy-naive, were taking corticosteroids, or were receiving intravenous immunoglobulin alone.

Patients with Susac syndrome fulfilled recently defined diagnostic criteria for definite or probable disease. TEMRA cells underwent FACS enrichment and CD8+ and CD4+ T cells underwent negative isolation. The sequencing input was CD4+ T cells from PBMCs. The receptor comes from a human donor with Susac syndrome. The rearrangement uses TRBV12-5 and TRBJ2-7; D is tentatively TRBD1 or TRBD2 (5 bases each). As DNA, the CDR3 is TGTGCTAGTGGTTTGGCGAGGGGCTTCTTGGACGAGCAGTACTTC. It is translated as CASGLARGFLDEQYF.